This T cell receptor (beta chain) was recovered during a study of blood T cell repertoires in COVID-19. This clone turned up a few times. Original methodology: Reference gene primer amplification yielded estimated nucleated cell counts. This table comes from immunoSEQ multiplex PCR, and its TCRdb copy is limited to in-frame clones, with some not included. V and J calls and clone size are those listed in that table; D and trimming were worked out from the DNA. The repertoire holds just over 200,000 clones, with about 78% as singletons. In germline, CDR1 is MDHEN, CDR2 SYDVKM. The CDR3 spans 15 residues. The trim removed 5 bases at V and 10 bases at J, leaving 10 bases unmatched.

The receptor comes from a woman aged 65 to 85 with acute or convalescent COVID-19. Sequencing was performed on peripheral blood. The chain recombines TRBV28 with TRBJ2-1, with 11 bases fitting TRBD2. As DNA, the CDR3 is TGTGCCAGCAGTGCCCCCGCTAGCGGGAGGCGGGAGCAGTTCTTC. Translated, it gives CASSAPASGRREQFF. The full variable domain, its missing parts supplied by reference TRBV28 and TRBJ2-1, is DVKVTQSSRYLVKRTGEKVFLECVQDMDHENMFWYRQDPGLGLRLIYFSYDVKMKEKGDIPEGYSVSREKKERFSLILESASTNQTSMYLCASSAPASGRREQFFGPGTRLTVL.